These 13 T cell receptor beta chains originate from one sample sequenced in a study of response to subunit inactivated influenza vaccine. MiXCR, applied by TCRdb to the RT-PCR reads, yields one record per CDR3 protein. Here the sample spans about 180,000 distinct CDR3 sequences, approximately 8.7% being singletons. The sample consisted of non-naive T cells sorted from PBMCs, taken on the day of vaccination. The source is a man aged 45 to 65 who received an inactivated influenza vaccine.

This clonotype was recorded many times. This chain joins TRBV7-3 and TRBJ2-1; D possibly corresponds to TRBD2 (5 bases). Trimming removed 2 bases at V and 1 base at J, with 9 bases between. Germline V CDR1 and CDR2: SGHTA, FQGTGA. The CDR3 is 15 amino acids. The CDR3 here is CASSLGTSSYNEQFF. The DNA for the CDR3 is TGTGCCAGCAGCTTAGGTACTAGTTCCTACAATGAGCAGTTCTTC.

The genes are TRBV11-1 and TRBJ2-3; TRBD1 agrees at 9 bases. V was pared by 4 bases and J by 3 bases, with 14 bases of the junction left unmatched. The CDR3 runs 18 residues. Germline V gives CDR1 SGHAT, CDR2 FQDESV (reference sequence). For the CDR3, the DNA is TGTGCCAGCAGCTCGAAACCTCAGGGGACAGGGAATACAGATACGCAGTATTTT. It translates to CASSSKPQGTGNTDTQYF.

The V gene is TRBV7-2, the J gene TRBJ1-2; maybe TRBD1 (6 bases). Deletions cut 1 base from V and 3 bases from J, with 12 bases between. The germline CDR1 and CDR2 sequences are SGHTA and FQGNSA. This CDR3 is 15 amino acids long. Here the CDR3 DNA reads TGTGCCAGCAGCTTAGGTCAGGGGTCCTACTATGGCTACACCTTC. Translating gives CASSLGQGSYYGYTF.

The V and J genes are TRBV4-2 and TRBJ2-3; 7 bases agree with TRBD1. The CDR3 totals 14 residues. Trimming took 4 bases from V and 4 from J; bases not matched to a gene: 5. CDR1 LGHNA and CDR2 YNFKEQ come from the germline V gene. The CDR3 sequence is CASSPSQGADTQYF. Here the CDR3 DNA reads TGTGCCAGCAGCCCCAGCCAGGGGGCAGATACGCAGTATTTT.

This clonotype appeared a few times. This chain uses TRBV5-1 with TRBJ2-1; 7 nucleotides match TRBD1. The CDR3 covers 13 residues. Germline V lookup: CDR1 SGHRS, CDR2 YFSETQ. Losses at the gene ends were 5 bases for V and 4 bases for J; bases not matched to a gene: 3. The chain's CDR3 is CASRGTEYNEQFF. For the CDR3, the DNA is TGCGCCAGCAGGGGGACAGAATACAATGAGCAGTTCTTC.

The chain couples TRBV7-8 to TRBJ2-2; no definite D call. Germline loops: CDR1 SGHVS, CDR2 FQNEAQ. This CDR3 contains 10 residues. Trimming took 7 bases from V and 3 from J, leaving 0 bases between them. The CDR3 reads CASNTGELFF. In DNA, the CDR3 is TGTGCCAGCAACACCGGGGAGCTGTTTTTT. Looking up the rest from reference TRBV7-8 and TRBJ2-2 gives the full variable domain: GAGVSQSPRYKVAKRGQDVALRCDPISGHVSLFWYQQALGQGPEFLTYFQNEAQLDKSGLPSDRFFAERPEGSVSTLKIQRTQQEDSAVYLCASNTGELFFGEGSRLTVL.

There are a few counts of this clonotype. The V and J genes are TRBV7-2 and TRBJ2-5, with TRBD2 matching over 11 bases. V gave up 4 bases and J gave up 5 bases; unmatched junction bases: 6. Germline CDR1 reads SGHTA; CDR2 reads FQGNSA. The CDR3 sequence is 15 residues long. CDR3 sequence reads: CASSSLAGGLETQYF. The CDR3 coding sequence is TGTGCCAGCAGCTCCTTAGCGGGAGGGCTGGAGACCCAGTACTTC.

The chain joins TRBV7-2 to TRBJ2-3; possible D gene TRBD1, 5 bases. The CDR3 is 13 residues long. The germline V gene has CDR1 SGHTA and CDR2 FQGNSA. Trimming stripped 6 bases from V and 5 bases from J, with 12 bases between. The CDR3 loop reads CASRQTARDTQYF. The CDR3 DNA follows: TGTGCCAGCAGGCAGACAGCGCGAGATACGCAGTATTTT.

In this sample, this clonotype turned up a few times. The rearrangement joins TRBV7-2 to TRBJ1-4; 9 nucleotides line up with TRBD1. The V gene end was trimmed by 5 bases and the J gene end by 3 bases; junction bases not matched to a gene: 7. The CDR3 is 16 residues long. CDR1 SGHTA and CDR2 FQGNSA come from the germline V gene. CDR3 nucleotide sequence: TGTGCCAGCAGCCTAAGGACAGGGGCACCTAATGAAAAACTGTTTTTT. This translates into CASSLRTGAPNEKLFF.

This rearrangement joins TRBV11-2 to TRBJ2-3, with 10 positions matching TRBD2. Germline trimming cut 3 bases from V and 4 bases from J; bases unmatched to any gene: 13. CDR1 is SGHAT and CDR2 is FQNNGV in the germline V gene. The CDR3 runs 18 residues. The CDR3 region is CASSFRPSSGRAPDTQYF. As DNA, the CDR3 is TGTGCCAGCAGCTTCCGCCCGTCGAGCGGGAGGGCCCCAGATACGCAGTATTTT.

The chain is built from TRBV2 and TRBJ2-5, with TRBD2 matching over 8 bases. This CDR3 is 14 amino acids long. The germline gives CDR1 SNHLY, CDR2 FYNNEI. V lost 4 bases, J lost 3 bases, and 4 bases stayed unmatched. The CDR3 DNA sequence: TGTGCCAGCAGTGCGGGGGGGCCTAAAGAGACCCAGTACTTC. This encodes CASSAGGPKETQYF.

This clonotype was picked up many times. V is TRBV29-1 and J is TRBJ1-2; 8 bases are a match to TRBD1. Germline V gene lookup returns CDR1 SQVTM and CDR2 ANQGSEA. This CDR3 contains 14 residues. V shed 5 bases, J shed 7 bases, and the junction held 12 bases outside the gene matches. The CDR3 spells CSVWGGGQGSGYTF. The CDR3 DNA reads as TGCAGCGTTTGGGGAGGAGGACAGGGCAGTGGCTACACCTTC.

This clonotype was detected ten times or more. The chain employs TRBV7-9 and TRBJ2-2; possible D gene TRBD2, 6 bases. Germline V gene lookup returns CDR1 SEHNR and CDR2 FQNEAQ (reference sequence). The CDR3 extends over 16 amino acids. V shed 1 base and J shed 4 bases, with 13 bases lying between them. CDR3 loop: CASSLVGGTSTGELFF. CDR3 nucleotide sequence: TGTGCCAGCAGCTTAGTAGGAGGGACGAGCACCGGGGAGCTGTTTTTT.